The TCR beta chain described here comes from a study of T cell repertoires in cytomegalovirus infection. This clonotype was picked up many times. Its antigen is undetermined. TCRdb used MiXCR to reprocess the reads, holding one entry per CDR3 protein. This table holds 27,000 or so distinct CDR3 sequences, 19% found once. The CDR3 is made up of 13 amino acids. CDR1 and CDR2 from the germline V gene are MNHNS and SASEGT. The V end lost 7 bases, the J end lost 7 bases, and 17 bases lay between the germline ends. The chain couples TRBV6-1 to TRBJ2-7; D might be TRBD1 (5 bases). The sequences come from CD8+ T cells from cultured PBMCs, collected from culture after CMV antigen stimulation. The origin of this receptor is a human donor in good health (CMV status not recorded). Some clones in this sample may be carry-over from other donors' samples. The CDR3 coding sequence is TGTGCCAGCAACCAGGGATTGGCTCTTGAGCAGTACTTC. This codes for CASNQGLALEQYF.